These T cell receptor beta chains were read from a single sample in a study of blood T cell repertoires in COVID-19. Profiling relied on immunoSEQ multiplex PCR, and the TCRdb table lists in-frame clones only, not all of them. Among over 200,000 clones, 70% to 90% were seen once, and the ten largest hold about 1%. The specimen was peripheral blood. These TCRs come from a woman aged 35 to 49 who had recovered from COVID-19. The CDR3 runs from the conserved cysteine through the conserved F or W. Each record gives: D gene, J gene, V gene, clone size, CDR3 protein, CDR3 DNA. A D gene is named only where the DNA matches it firmly. Where a row states a size, it is once, few, many or the class of an expanded clone; other rows omit it.

NA	TRBJ2-4	TRBV7-3	NA	CASSSYSGNIQYF	TGTGCCAGCAGCTCATACTCAGGGAACATTCAGTACTTC
TRBD1	TRBJ1-2	TRBV25-1	NA	CASSGQGARYGYTF	TGTGCCAGCAGTGGCCAGGGGGCAAGGTATGGCTACACCTTC
NA	TRBJ2-1	TRBV27	NA	CASSSNLYNEQFF	TGTGCCAGCAGTTCCAATCTATACAATGAGCAGTTCTTC
TRBD2	TRBJ2-3	TRBV29-1	NA	CSVEGAGGADTQYF	TGCAGCGTTGAAGGGGCGGGAGGGGCAGATACGCAGTATTTT
NA	TRBJ1-3	TRBV11-2	once	CASSLDRGATGNTIYF	TGTGCCAGCAGCTTAGACCGGGGGGCGACGGGAAACACCATATATTTT
NA	TRBJ1-2	TRBV10-2	once	CASSPTLTATNYGYTF	TGCGCCAGCAGCCCAACCTTGACAGCGACTAACTATGGCTACACCTTC
NA	TRBJ1-4	TRBV28	NA	CASTLGGARNEKLFF	TGTGCCAGCACCCTCGGGGGGGCTCGTAATGAAAAACTGTTTTTT
NA	TRBJ2-1	TRBV11-2	NA	CASSSRGGDWDYNEQFF	TGTGCCAGCAGCTCCCGGGGCGGGGACTGGGACTACAATGAGCAGTTCTTC
NA	TRBJ1-1	TRBV25-1	NA	CASSERRTVNTEAFF	TGTGCCAGCAGTGAACGGAGGACAGTGAACACTGAAGCTTTCTTT
TRBD1	TRBJ2-1	TRBV18	NA	CASSPGQGAWNEQFF	TGTGCCAGCTCTCCGGGACAGGGGGCGTGGAATGAGCAGTTCTTC
NA	TRBJ2-1	TRBV11-2	NA	CASSLAGAANEQFF	TGTGCCAGCAGCTTAGCGGGAGCGGCAAATGAGCAGTTCTTC
NA	TRBJ2-2	TRBV30	NA	CAWGGASGTRELFF	TGTGCCTGGGGGGGGGCTAGCGGTACCCGGGAGCTGTTTTTT
TRBD1	TRBJ1-5	TRBV10-3	NA	CAIRGQAENQPQHF	TGTGCCATCAGGGGACAGGCCGAAAATCAGCCCCAGCATTTT
NA	TRBJ2-5	TRBV11-1	NA	CASSRDPAGYQETQYF	TGTGCCAGCAGCCGTGACCCGGCGGGGTACCAAGAGACCCAGTACTTC
TRBD1	TRBJ1-1	TRBV19	NA	CASSVQGGTEAFF	TGTGCCAGTAGTGTCCAGGGGGGCACTGAAGCTTTCTTT
TRBD2	TRBJ2-7	TRBV30	NA	CARGGPTAYEQYF	TGTGCCCGGGGGGGGCCAACCGCCTACGAGCAGTACTTC
NA	TRBJ2-1	TRBV4-1	NA	CASSHPTDNEQFF	TGCGCCAGCAGCCACCCGACAGACAATGAGCAGTTCTTC
NA	TRBJ1-1	TRBV4-3	NA	CASSPVGGNTEAFF	TGCGCCAGCAGCCCCGTGGGGGGTAATACTGAAGCTTTCTTT
TRBD1	TRBJ1-1	TRBV3-1/TRBV3-2	NA	CASSPDRGIGDTEAFF	TGTGCCAGCAGCCCCGACAGGGGGATAGGGGACACTGAAGCTTTCTTT
NA	TRBJ1-1	TRBV3-1/TRBV3-2	NA	CASSPRGFGNTEAFF	TGTGCCAGCAGCCCCCGGGGGTTTGGGAACACTGAAGCTTTCTTT
NA	TRBJ1-5	TRBV6-5	NA	CASSYSPRGPQHF	TGTGCCAGCAGTTACTCGCCTCGAGGGCCCCAGCATTTT
TRBD1	TRBJ1-2	TRBV2	NA	CASRPRDRGLRGYGYTF	TGTGCCAGCAGGCCCCGGGACAGGGGACTCCGGGGCTATGGCTACACCTTC
TRBD1	TRBJ1-6	TRBV6-6	NA	CASSSGTGVGNSPLHF	TGTGCCAGCAGTTCCGGGACAGGGGTTGGTAATTCACCCCTCCACTTT
TRBD1	TRBJ2-7	TRBV6-2/TRBV6-3	NA	CASSKARRTGSREQYF	TGTGCCAGCAGTAAAGCGCGCAGGACAGGGTCGAGGGAGCAGTACTTC
NA	TRBJ2-3	TRBV5-6	NA	CASTRQHRTDTQYF	TGTGCCAGCACCAGACAACACCGCACAGATACGCAGTATTTT
NA	TRBJ1-1	TRBV25-1	NA	CASSELGSEAFF	TGTGCCAGCAGTGAATTAGGTTCGGAGGCTTTCTTT
NA	TRBJ2-3	TRBV4-1	NA	CASSQAGLGNTQYF	TGCGCCAGCAGCCAAGCGGGCCTCGGGAATACGCAGTATTTT
NA	TRBJ1-1	TRBV30	few	CAWIGAEAFF	TGTGCCTGGATCGGGGCTGAAGCTTTCTTT
TRBD1	TRBJ2-2	TRBV28	NA	CASSYPGTGGIGGELFF	TGTGCCAGCAGTTACCCCGGGACAGGGGGTATTGGCGGGGAGCTGTTTTTT
NA	TRBJ1-2	TRBV6-5	NA	CASRGAGYGYTF	TGTGCCAGCAGAGGGGCTGGCTATGGCTACACCTTC
TRBD1	TRBJ1-2	TRBV29-1	NA	CSVASWGTGAYGYTF	TGCAGCGTTGCATCCTGGGGGACAGGGGCCTATGGCTACACCTTC
NA	TRBJ1-4	TRBV4-1	NA	CASSLLHGEGVFF	TGCGCCAGCAGCCTCCTTCACGGGGAGGGAGTGTTTTTT
TRBD2	TRBJ2-2	TRBV23-1	NA	CASSQSGLAGPEGGELFF	TGCGCCAGCAGTCAATCGGGACTAGCGGGACCGGAGGGCGGGGAGCTGTTTTTT
TRBD1	TRBJ1-2	TRBV19	NA	CASSRGTGFGYGYTF	TGTGCCAGTAGTAGGGGGACAGGGTTCGGCTATGGCTACACCTTC
TRBD1	TRBJ1-5	TRBV18	NA	CASSQGQGTRQPQHF	TGTGCCAGCTCCCAAGGACAGGGGACTCGCCAGCCCCAGCATTTT
TRBD2	TRBJ2-7	TRBV7-3	NA	CASSLVASGRREQYF	TGTGCCAGCAGCTTAGTAGCTAGCGGGCGCCGGGAGCAGTACTTC
TRBD2	TRBJ2-1	TRBV29-1	NA	CSVGWLAGNEQFF	TGCAGCGTTGGGTGGCTAGCGGGCAATGAGCAGTTCTTC
TRBD2	TRBJ2-5	TRBV5-1	NA	CASGAGTSGEETQYF	TGCGCCAGCGGAGCCGGGACTAGCGGGGAGGAGACCCAGTACTTC
NA	TRBJ1-4	TRBV11-2	NA	CASSQAGGGMGEKLFF	TGTGCCAGCAGCCAGGCTGGAGGAGGGATGGGTGAAAAACTGTTTTTT
TRBD1	TRBJ1-3	TRBV7-6	once	CASSPPTNPAGTGLHSGNTIYF	TGTGCCAGCAGCCCACCGACAAACCCGGCCGGGACAGGGCTCCACTCTGGAAACACCATATATTTT
TRBD2	TRBJ2-1	TRBV19	once	CASSPSGRIDEQFF	TGTGCCAGTAGTCCTAGCGGGAGGATAGATGAGCAGTTCTTC
NA	TRBJ2-3	TRBV7-2	NA	CASSLAGGGADTQYF	TGTGCCAGCAGCTTAGCGGGCGGCGGGGCAGATACGCAGTATTTT
NA	TRBJ2-3	TRBV18	NA	CASSPQSTDTQYF	TGTGCCAGCTCACCCCAGAGCACAGATACGCAGTATTTT
NA	TRBJ2-7	TRBV7-3	NA	CASSPNGGPYEQYF	TGTGCCAGCAGCCCAAACGGGGGTCCCTACGAGCAGTACTTC